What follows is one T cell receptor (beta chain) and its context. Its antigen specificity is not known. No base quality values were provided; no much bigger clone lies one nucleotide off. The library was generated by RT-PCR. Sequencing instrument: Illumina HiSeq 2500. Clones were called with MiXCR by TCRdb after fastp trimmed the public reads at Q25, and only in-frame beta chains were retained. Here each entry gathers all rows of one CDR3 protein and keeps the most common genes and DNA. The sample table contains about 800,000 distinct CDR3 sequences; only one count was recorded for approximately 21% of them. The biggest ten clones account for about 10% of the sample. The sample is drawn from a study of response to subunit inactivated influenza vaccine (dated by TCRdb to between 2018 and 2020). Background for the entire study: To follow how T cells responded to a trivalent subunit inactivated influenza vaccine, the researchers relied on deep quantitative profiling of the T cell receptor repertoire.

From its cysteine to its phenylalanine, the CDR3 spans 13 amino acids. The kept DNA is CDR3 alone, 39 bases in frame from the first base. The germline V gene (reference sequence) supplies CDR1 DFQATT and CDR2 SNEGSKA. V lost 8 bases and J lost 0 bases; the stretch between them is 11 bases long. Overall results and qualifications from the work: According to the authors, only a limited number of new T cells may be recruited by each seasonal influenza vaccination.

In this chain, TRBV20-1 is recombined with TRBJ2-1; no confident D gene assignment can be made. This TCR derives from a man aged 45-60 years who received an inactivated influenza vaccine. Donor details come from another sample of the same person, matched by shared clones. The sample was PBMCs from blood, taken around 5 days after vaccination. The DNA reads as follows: TGCAGTCCATCCTTAAGCTCCTACAATGAGCAGTTCTTC. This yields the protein CSPSLSSYNEQFF.